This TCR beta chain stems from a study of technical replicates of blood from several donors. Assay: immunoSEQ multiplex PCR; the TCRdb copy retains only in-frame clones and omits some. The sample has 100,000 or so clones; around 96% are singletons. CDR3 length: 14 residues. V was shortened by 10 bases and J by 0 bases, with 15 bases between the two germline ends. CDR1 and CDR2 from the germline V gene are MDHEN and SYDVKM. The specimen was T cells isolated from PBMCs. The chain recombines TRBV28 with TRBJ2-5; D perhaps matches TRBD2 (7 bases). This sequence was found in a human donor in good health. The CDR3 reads CATSGTPYQETQYF. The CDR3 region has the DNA TGTGCCACCAGCGGGACACCTTACCAAGAGACCCAGTACTTC.